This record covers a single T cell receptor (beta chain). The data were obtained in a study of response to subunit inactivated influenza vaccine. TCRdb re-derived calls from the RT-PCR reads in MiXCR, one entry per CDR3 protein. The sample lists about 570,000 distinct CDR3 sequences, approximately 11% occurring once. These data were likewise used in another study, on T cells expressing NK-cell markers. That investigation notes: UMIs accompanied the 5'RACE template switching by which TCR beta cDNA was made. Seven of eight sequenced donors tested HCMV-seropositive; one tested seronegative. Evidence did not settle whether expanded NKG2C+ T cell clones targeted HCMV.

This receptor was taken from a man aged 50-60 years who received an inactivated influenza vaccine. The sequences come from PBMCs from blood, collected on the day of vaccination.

DNA for the CDR3: TGCAGTGCTGGGGGGGGGCTTTACGAGCAGTACTTC. Protein sequence: CSAGGGLYEQYF. The V call is TRBV20-1, the J call TRBJ2-7; tentatively, D is TRBD2 (7 bases). Trimming removed 5 bases from V and 4 bases from J, with 12 bases in between. This CDR3 region has 12 residues. CDR1 is DFQATT, CDR2 SNEGSKA, per germline (reference sequence).